The 4 T cell receptor beta chains listed next were all sequenced from one sample in a study of patients and donors after allogeneic stem cell transplantation. MiXCR, applied by TCRdb to the RT-PCR reads, yields one record per CDR3 protein. The table lists around 17,000 distinct CDR3 sequences, roughly a quarter of them singletons, with under 45% in the top ten. The specimen sequenced was blood, either unsorted or a sorted T cell fraction (not recorded which). Receptors were obtained from a human donor who was either an allogeneic HSCT recipient or a stem cell or donor lymphocyte infusion donor (not recorded which). It is not recorded whose cells these are; they may come from a transplant donor.

A few counts support this clonotype. The chain employs TRBV5-1 and TRBJ2-6; D possibly corresponds to TRBD1 (6 bases). V lost 2 bases and J lost 2, with 8 bases in between. There are 15 residues in the CDR3. Looked up from germline, CDR1 is SGHRS and CDR2 is YFSETQ. Written as DNA, the CDR3 is TGCGCCAGCAGCTTCCAGGGGCCTGGGGCCAACGTCCTGACTTTC. It yields the protein CASSFQGPGANVLTF.

J is TRBJ1-1 and V is TRBV5-6, with a possible D match to TRBD1 (6 bases). V dropped 4 bases and J dropped 0 bases, with 13 bases sitting between them. The CDR3 is 15 amino acids. Germline CDR1 and CDR2: SGHDT and YYEEEE. The CDR3 loop reads CASSQPGHMNTEAFF. The CDR3 coding sequence is TGTGCCAGCAGCCAGCCGGGACACATGAACACTGAAGCTTTCTTT.

In its sample, this clonotype was seen a few times. This rearrangement joins TRBV28 to TRBJ1-2; the D is unclear. Trimming cost V 8 bases and J 1 base, with 20 bases left between them. CDR1 is MDHEN and CDR2 is SYDVKM in the germline V gene. The CDR3 runs 16 residues. CDR3: CASRPYYSGFNYGYTF. In nucleotides, the CDR3 is TGTGCCAGCCGACCCTACTATTCGGGGTTTAACTATGGCTACACCTTC.

For the CDR3, the DNA is TGTGCCAGCAGCTTAAGGGGATCTCTCGGGGAGACCCAGTACTTC. Protein product: CASSLRGSLGETQYF. The J gene is TRBJ2-5, the V gene TRBV7-9, with D perhaps TRBD1 (5 bases). CDR3 length: 15 amino acids. Deletions cut 2 bases from V and 5 bases from J, with 15 bases between. Germline loops: CDR1 SEHNR, CDR2 FQNEAQ (reference sequence). The whole variable domain, remainder taken from reference TRBV7-9 and TRBJ2-5, is DTGVSQNPRHKITKRGQNVTFRCDPISEHNRLYWYRQTLGQGPEFLTYFQNEAQLEKSRLLSDRFSAERPKGSFSTLEIQRTEQGDSAMYLCASSLRGSLGETQYFGPGTRLLVL.